The 25 T cell receptor beta chains listed next were all sequenced from one sample in a study of T cell repertoires in cytomegalovirus infection. TCRdb recomputed calls from the reads with MiXCR, one row per CDR3 protein. The table records some 680,000 distinct CDR3 sequences, 35% of them present only once. The sequenced sample consisted of PBMCs. Receptors were obtained from a human donor in good health (CMV status not recorded). Some clones in this sample may be carry-over from other donors' samples.

This clonotype was seen only a few times. The chain joins TRBV27 to TRBJ1-1; D is possibly TRBD1 (6 bases). V was clipped by 3 bases and J by 4 bases, with 12 bases between them. The CDR3 is made up of 14 amino acids. From germline, CDR1 is MNHEY and CDR2 SMNVEV (reference sequence). The DNA of the CDR3 is TGTGCCAGCAGTTTTACAGGGTTGAGCACTGAAGCTTTCTTT. Residues: CASSFTGLSTEAFF.

In the case of this clonotype: The missing conserved phenylalanine or tryptophan at the end of this CDR3 makes a read error likely. The limits of the CDR3 on the DNA are not certain, so only TCRdb's listed CDR3 is given. The chain joins TRBV19 to TRBJ1-2. Germline V gives CDR1 LNHDA, CDR2 SQIVND (reference sequence). Ends included, the CDR3 has 12 residues. The CDR3 spells CASSSLNYGFTV.

This clonotype was seen a handful of times. The chain combines TRBV5-1 with TRBJ2-5, with 8 bases matching TRBD1. The CDR3 contains 15 residues. The germline V gene encodes CDR1 SGHRS and CDR2 YFSETQ. With 3 bases clipped from V and 0 bases from J, the junction kept 4 bases outside the gene matches. The CDR3 nucleotides read TGCGCCAGCAGCTACGGGACAGGCCACCAAGAGACCCAGTACTTC. It specifies CASSYGTGHQETQYF. Full variable domain (remainder filled in from reference TRBV5-1 and TRBJ2-5): KAGVTQTPRYLIKTRGQQVTLSCSPISGHRSVSWYQQTPGQGLQFLFEYFSETQRNKGNFPGRFSGRQFSNSRSEMNVSTLELGDSALYLCASSYGTGHQETQYFGPGTRLLVL.

This clonotype turned up a few times. The chain uses TRBV28 and TRBJ1-2; D might be TRBD1 (5 bases). Trimming cost V 7 bases and J 8 bases, with 20 bases left between them. The germline V gene encodes CDR1 MDHEN and CDR2 SYDVKM. The CDR3 contains 14 residues. CDR3 amino acids: CASKWGPQTEGYTF. The DNA for the CDR3 is TGTGCCAGCAAGTGGGGCCCACAGACCGAAGGCTACACCTTC.

The gene calls are TRBV7-6 and TRBJ2-5; D is tentatively TRBD1 or TRBD2 (5 bases each). V shed 4 bases and J shed 5 bases, with 20 bases lying between them. Germline CDR1 is SGHVS and CDR2 is FNYEAQ. The CDR3 is 16 amino acids. The DNA of the CDR3 is TGTGCCAGCAGCTCCTACCCGGGACCTACCCGGGAGACCCAGTACTTC. It translates to CASSSYPGPTRETQYF.

This sequence joins TRBV7-6 and TRBJ1-1, with 8 bases that match TRBD1. From germline, CDR1 is SGHVS and CDR2 FNYEAQ. Germline trimming cut 5 bases from V and 0 bases from J; bases unmatched to any gene: 11. CDR3 length equals 17 residues. In DNA, the CDR3 is TGTGCCAGCAGCCCCCAAGGACAGGGTGAGATGAACACTGAAGCTTTCTTT. Protein sequence: CASSPQGQGEMNTEAFF.

The genes are TRBV28 and TRBJ1-6, with TRBD1 matching over 7 bases. The germline gives CDR1 MDHEN, CDR2 SYDVKM. This CDR3 is built from 15 residues. V lost 3 bases, J lost 4 bases, and 3 bases stayed unmatched. The chain's CDR3 is CASSFLRGYNSPLHF. CDR3 nucleotides: TGTGCCAGCAGTTTTCTCAGGGGGTATAATTCACCCCTCCACTTT.

The chain is built from TRBV5-1 and TRBJ2-4; D may correspond to TRBD1 or TRBD2 (5 bases each). The CDR3 loop spans 13 amino acids. V was clipped by 7 bases and J by 1 base, with 9 bases between them. Germline CDR1 SGHRS, CDR2 YFSETQ. CDR3 protein: CASGDAAKNIQYF. CDR3 in DNA: TGCGCCAGCGGGGACGCGGCCAAAAACATTCAGTACTTC. Drawing the rest from reference TRBV5-1 and TRBJ2-4, the complete variable domain is KAGVTQTPRYLIKTRGQQVTLSCSPISGHRSVSWYQQTPGQGLQFLFEYFSETQRNKGNFPGRFSGRQFSNSRSEMNVSTLELGDSALYLCASGDAAKNIQYFGAGTRLSVL.

The chain has TRBV6-2 or TRBV6-3 and TRBJ1-4; no firm D call. Trimming removed 6 bases from V and 4 bases from J, with 15 bases in between. Germline loops: CDR1 MNHEY, CDR2 SVGEGT. The CDR3 runs 15 residues. The CDR3, as DNA: TGTGCCAGCAGACCCCCACCTCCGGGTAATGAAAAACTGTTTTTT. Translated: CASRPPPPGNEKLFF.

This chain uses TRBV6-2 or TRBV6-3 with TRBJ1-1, with 8 bases matching TRBD1. With 4 bases clipped from V and 6 bases from J, the junction kept 7 bases outside the gene matches. The V gene's germline CDR1 is MNHEY and CDR2 SVGEGT. The CDR3 covers 14 residues. In DNA, the CDR3 is TGTGCCAGCAGTTCATCCCAGGGGGCGGCTGAAGCTTTCTTT. This sequence encodes CASSSSQGAAEAFF.

The V gene is TRBV29-1, the J gene TRBJ2-1; 11 bases line up with TRBD2. Germline CDR1 and CDR2: SQVTM and ANQGSEA. The CDR3 is 20 amino acids. With V trimmed by 0 bases and J by 0 bases, 13 bases remained unmatched. CDR3 bases: TGCAGCGTTGAAGATCCCGCCCGACTAGCGGGGTCCCTCTCCTACAATGAGCAGTTCTTC. This gives the protein CSVEDPARLAGSLSYNEQFF.

The V call is TRBV7-2, the J call TRBJ2-1; 11 nucleotides line up with TRBD2. The CDR3 is 14 amino acids. Unmatched junction bases numbered 6, after V lost 7 bases and J lost 7 bases. CDR1 and CDR2 from the germline V gene are SGHTA and FQGNSA. CDR3 bases: TGTGCCAGCATCCTGACTAGCGGGAAGAATGAGCAGTTCTTC. This encodes CASILTSGKNEQFF. Using reference TRBV7-2 and TRBJ2-1 for the parts outside the CDR3, the full variable domain is GAGVSQSPSNKVTEKGKDVELRCDPISGHTALYWYRQSLGQGLEFLIYFQGNSAPDKSGLPSDRFSAERTGGSVSTLTIQRTQQEDSAVYLCASILTSGKNEQFFGPGTRLTVL.

This clonotype showed up just a few times. The chain employs TRBV5-1 and TRBJ2-1; 11 bases are shared with TRBD2. The germline V gene has CDR1 SGHRS and CDR2 YFSETQ. This CDR3 spans 16 amino acids. V dropped 4 bases and J dropped 5; count of bases not matched to a gene: 8. The CDR3 loop reads CASSKGLAERNNEQFF. Here the CDR3 DNA reads TGCGCCAGCAGCAAGGGACTAGCGGAGCGAAACAATGAGCAGTTCTTC. The whole variable domain, filled in from reference TRBV5-1 and TRBJ2-1, reads KAGVTQTPRYLIKTRGQQVTLSCSPISGHRSVSWYQQTPGQGLQFLFEYFSETQRNKGNFPGRFSGRQFSNSRSEMNVSTLELGDSALYLCASSKGLAERNNEQFFGPGTRLTVL.

This clonotype was observed a handful of times. J is TRBJ1-1 and V is TRBV4-2; D unclear. Germline lookup yields CDR1 LGHNA and CDR2 YNFKEQ. V lost 4 bases and J 3 bases, leaving 21 bases between the germline ends. The CDR3 totals 17 residues. CDR3 coding DNA: TGTGCCAGCAGCCTTCCAAAGGTAGGGTTTAGCGACACTGAAGCTTTCTTT. Translating it yields CASSLPKVGFSDTEAFF.

The table lists this clonotype with many counts. This chain connects TRBV7-2 to TRBJ1-4; TRBD1 aligns across 8 bases. J was trimmed by 8 bases and V by 0 bases; bases with no gene match: 8. Germline loops: CDR1 SGHTA, CDR2 FQGNSA. The CDR3 is made up of 16 amino acids. The CDR3 nucleotides are TGTGCCAGCAGCTTAGCAAACAGGGGGAGAAGAGAAAAACTGTTTTTT. It is translated as CASSLANRGRREKLFF.

To note about this clonotype: A junction boundary mismatches the germline segment, possibly from a read error. The chain employs TRBV7-9 and TRBJ1-1; no firm D call. CDR3 length equals 14 residues. The germline CDR1 and CDR2 sequences are SEHNR and FQNEAQ (reference sequence). CDR3 residues: CASRLDGVGAEAFF. The CDR3 DNA is TGTGCCAGCAGATTAGATGGGGTTGGAGCTGAAGCTTTCTTT.

This clonotype appeared many times. The rearrangement links TRBV7-2 to TRBJ1-1; 7 bases line up with TRBD1. The CDR3 is 15 residues long. The J segment lost 2 bases and the V segment lost 3 bases, leaving 6 bases of the junction unmatched. The germline V gene encodes CDR1 SGHTA and CDR2 FQGNSA. CDR3 loop: CASSFQGGPNTEAFF. DNA of the CDR3: TGTGCCAGCAGCTTTCAAGGGGGCCCTAACACTGAAGCTTTCTTT.

V usage is TRBV19 and J usage is TRBJ2-2, with 8 bases matching TRBD2. In germline, CDR1 is LNHDA, CDR2 SQIVND (reference sequence). V was clipped by 4 bases and J by 4 bases; unmatched bases: 5. The CDR3 has 15 residues. CDR3 sequence (DNA): TGTGCCAGTAGTACAAGGACTAGCACCACCGGGGAGCTGTTTTTT. It translates to CASSTRTSTTGELFF. The complete variable domain, with remaining parts taken from reference TRBV19 and TRBJ2-2, reads DGGITQSPKYLFRKEGQNVTLSCEQNLNHDAMYWYRQDPGQGLRLIYYSQIVNDFQKGDIAEGYSVSREKKESFPLTVTSAQKNPTAFYLCASSTRTSTTGELFFGEGSRLTVL.

The DNA of the CDR3 is TGTGCCAGCAGCTACGGGACAGGGCCATCCTACGAGCAGTACTTC. Translation: CASSYGTGPSYEQYF. The chain combines TRBV6-5 with TRBJ2-7; 9 bases fit TRBD1. Germline lookup yields CDR1 MNHEY and CDR2 SVGAGI. CDR3 length equals 15 residues. V was pared by 6 bases and J by 1 base, with 7 bases of the junction left unmatched.

Comments on this clonotype: A much larger clone differs from this one at a single base, so this may be a read error. The missing conserved phenylalanine or tryptophan at the end of this CDR3 makes a read error likely. This chain connects TRBV7-2 to TRBJ2-3; 8 nucleotides line up with TRBD1. CDR1 is SGHTA and CDR2 is FQGNSA in the germline V gene. V trimming: 5 bases; J trimming: 7 bases; junction bases outside the gene matches: 8. The length of the CDR3 is 14 residues. DNA for the CDR3: TGTGCCAGCAGCCTGACCAGGGGGCCTAATACGCAGTATTGT. Its protein is CASSLTRGPNTQYC.

This clonotype has more than one count but fewer than ten. The V and J genes are TRBV19 and TRBJ2-5; the D gene is possibly TRBD1 (6 bases). V lost 5 bases and J 5 bases, leaving 15 bases between the germline ends. Looked up from germline, CDR1 is LNHDA and CDR2 is SQIVND (reference sequence). This CDR3 comprises 14 residues. Written as DNA, the CDR3 is TGTGCCAGTAGTCCTCACAGGGCGGTCGAGACCCAGTACTTC. This sequence encodes CASSPHRAVETQYF.

This clonotype was seen only a few times. V gene TRBV27 combines with J gene TRBJ2-3, with D unclear. The V end lost 6 bases, the J end lost 0 bases, and 10 bases lay between the germline ends. The CDR3 totals 14 residues. Germline V lookup: CDR1 MNHEY, CDR2 SMNVEV (reference sequence). CDR3 DNA: TGTGCCAGCAGCTTAAGGTTAAGCACAGATACGCAGTATTTT. Translated: CASSLRLSTDTQYF.

This clonotype appeared many times. V and J are TRBV7-6 and TRBJ1-1; D ambiguous. Germline CDR1 is SGHVS and CDR2 is FNYEAQ. Trimming shortened V by 3 bases and J by 0 bases, and 11 bases separated the two germline ends. CDR3 length: 15 amino acids. For the CDR3, the DNA is TGTGCCAGCAGCTTTGGCGGAGACATGAACACTGAAGCTTTCTTT. Its protein product is CASSFGGDMNTEAFF.

V usage is TRBV28 and J usage is TRBJ2-5, with a possible D match to TRBD2 (5 bases). Trimming cost V 5 bases and J 1 base, with 14 bases left between them. Germline CDR1 and CDR2: MDHEN and SYDVKM. This CDR3 is built from 15 residues. The CDR3 region is CASSSRGWRQETQYF. CDR3 coding DNA: TGTGCCAGCAGTAGTCGGGGATGGCGCCAAGAGACCCAGTACTTC.

The rearrangement links TRBV20-1 to TRBJ2-4; TRBD1 or TRBD2 may be the D gene (5 bases each). With 3 bases removed from V and 7 bases from J, the gap between germline ends came to 19 bases. The CDR3 totals 15 residues. The germline gives CDR1 DFQATT, CDR2 SNEGSKA (reference sequence). The CDR3 DNA sequence: TGCAGTGCTAGGCGGGCAGGGAGTATGATTAACATTCAGTACTTC. Its protein is CSARRAGSMINIQYF.